One sample yielded the 25 T cell receptor beta chains listed below, sequenced in a study of Graves' ophthalmopathy and Graves' hyperthyroidism. From RNA, the CDR3 regions of TCR beta chains were amplified and sequenced. A first-round RT-PCR used HTBI primers, followed by a second-round multiplex PCR. TCRdb fed the multiplex PCR reads into MiXCR, producing one record per CDR3 protein. The top ten hold 11% of the sample, which has some 1.1 million distinct CDR3 sequences, less than 45% seen once. The specimen sequenced was peripheral blood or thyroid tissue (not recorded which). Receptors originate from an adult man with Graves' hyperthyroidism.

This clonotype was detected ten times or more. The chain links TRBV7-8 to TRBJ2-5; D may be TRBD2 (6 bases). V lost 5 bases and J 1 base, leaving 20 bases between the germline ends. From germline, CDR1 is SGHVS and CDR2 FQNEAQ. The CDR3 contains 17 residues. The CDR3, as DNA: TGTGCCAGCAGCCCCGATGGTGATAGCGGCGGCCAAGAGACCCAGTACTTC. Translated: CASSPDGDSGGQETQYF.

Details on this clonotype: One base away lies a much larger clone, so this may be a sequencing read error. CDR3 residues: CAGSLQPGQQNEKLFF. The CDR3 DNA is TGTGCCGGCAGCTTGCAACCGGGACAGCAGAATGAAAAACTGTTTTTT. V and J are TRBV7-9 and TRBJ1-4; 7 bases fit TRBD1. CDR1 and CDR2 (germline): SEHNR, FQNEAQ (reference sequence). This CDR3 comprises 16 residues. The full variable domain, with the rest looked up from reference TRBV7-9 and TRBJ1-4, is DTGVSQNPRHKITKRGQNVTFRCDPISEHNRLYWYRQTLGQGPEFLTYFQNEAQLEKSRLLSDRFSAERPKGSFSTLEIQRTEQGDSAMYLCAGSLQPGQQNEKLFFGSGTQLSVL.

The rearrangement links TRBV5-6 to TRBJ2-5, with TRBD1 identical over 9 bases. Germline V gene lookup returns CDR1 SGHDT and CDR2 YYEEEE. This CDR3 comprises 14 residues. The trim removed 4 bases at V and 1 base at J, leaving 2 bases unmatched. CDR3 residues: CASSNRGLQETQYF. The DNA of the CDR3 is TGTGCCAGCAGCAACAGGGGGCTCCAAGAGACCCAGTACTTC.

The CDR3 spells CASSPVRSNTEAFF. As DNA, the CDR3 is TGTGCCAGCAGCCCAGTCCGGTCGAACACTGAAGCTTTCTTT. The chain joins TRBV7-6 to TRBJ1-1; no clear D gene. This CDR3 contains 14 residues. Germline V gives CDR1 SGHVS, CDR2 FNYEAQ. Trimming pared 5 bases from V and 1 base from J, leaving 11 bases between.

This clonotype was counted between two and nine times. The chain combines TRBV27 with TRBJ2-7; TRBD1 matches at 8 bases. Germline V gene sequence: CDR1 MNHEY, CDR2 SMNVEV (reference sequence). CDR3 length equals 14 residues. Unmatched junction bases numbered 10, after V lost 6 bases and J lost 6 bases. The CDR3 bases are TGTGCCAGCAGGAGTGGACAGGGTCCGGGCGAGCAGTACTTC. It specifies CASRSGQGPGEQYF.

This clonotype was seen more than once but under ten times. The junction differs from germline at one of its ends, possibly a read error. This rearrangement joins TRBV2 to TRBJ2-7; D gene ambiguous. The CDR3 has 14 amino acids. The V gene's germline CDR1 is SNHLY and CDR2 FYNNEI. The CDR3 bases are TGCGCCAGCAGTCCGACTGTTAGCTCCTACGAGCAGTACTTC. It translates to CASSPTVSSYEQYF.

The table lists this clonotype with many counts. The rearrangement joins TRBV12-3 or TRBV12-4 to TRBJ1-4; a possible D gene is TRBD1 (5 bases). CDR3 size: 16 residues. V was cut by 6 bases and J by 8 bases, with 22 bases left in between. In DNA form, the CDR3 reads TGTGCCAGCAGCTCACCCGACCCTGGGACGTTGGAAAAACTGTTTTTT. This codes for CASSSPDPGTLEKLFF.

About this clonotype: Its ends do not fully match the called genes, so a read error is possible. This chain links TRBV7-2 with TRBJ2-7; TRBD1 matches 8 bases. Germline V gene lookup returns CDR1 SGHTA and CDR2 FQGNSA. CDR3 length equals 15 residues. The CDR3 loop is CASSVDRGNTGELYF. In DNA form, the CDR3 reads TGTGCCAGCAGCGTCGACAGGGGCAACACCGGGGAGCTGTACTTC.

This clonotype was picked up many times. The rearrangement uses TRBV10-3 and TRBJ2-7; the match to TRBD1 covers 10 bases. Germline lookup yields CDR1 ENHRY and CDR2 SYGVKD. Trimming removed 3 bases from V and 7 bases from J; junction bases left unmatched: 15. This CDR3 spans 17 amino acids. The CDR3 DNA sequence: TGTGCCATCAGTGAATTTTCCCTAGACAGGGGGCGCGAAGAGCAGTACTTC. Protein: CAISEFSLDRGREEQYF.

This clonotype was observed a few times. The CDR3 sequence: CASSPDRDHYGYTF. The CDR3 region has the DNA TGTGCCAGCAGCCCGGACAGGGACCACTATGGCTACACCTTC. This chain joins TRBV6-2 or TRBV6-3 and TRBJ1-2; 8 bases are shared with TRBD1. V lost 6 bases to trimming and J lost 3 bases; unmatched junction nucleotides: 6. Germline V gene lookup returns CDR1 MNHEY and CDR2 SVGEGT. CDR3 length: 14 residues.

This clonotype was counted between two and nine times. The chain employs TRBV20-1 and TRBJ1-5; D not resolved. The CDR3 runs to 11 residues. Germline assignment: CDR1 DFQATT and CDR2 SNEGSKA (reference sequence). V was pared by 4 bases and J by 2 bases, with 3 bases between. The CDR3 DNA sequence: TGCAGTGCTACTGGCAATCAGCCCCAGCATTTT. Protein sequence: CSATGNQPQHF.

In this sample, this clonotype turned up a few times. J is TRBJ1-1 and V is TRBV12-3 or TRBV12-4, with no clear D. Trimming stripped 5 bases from V and 0 bases from J, with 13 bases between. The CDR3 spans 15 residues. The CDR3 DNA is TGTGCCAGCAGTCCCCGGACTCGCCTGAACACTGAAGCTTTCTTT. Its translation is CASSPRTRLNTEAFF.

This clonotype has at least ten counts. This chain connects TRBV12-3 or TRBV12-4 to TRBJ2-5; TRBD2 might be the D (7 bases). Trimming removed 6 bases at V and 6 bases at J, with 26 bases between. CDR3 length: 17 residues. CDR3 loop: CASSLGGGAPPRKTQYF. The CDR3 DNA reads TGTGCCAGCAGCCTCGGTGGGGGGGCGCCACCTAGGAAGACCCAGTACTTC.

Concerning this clonotype: A much larger clonotype is one base distant, so this may be a read error. The chain links TRBV7-2 to TRBJ2-5; TRBD2 matches 11 bases. The CDR3 extends over 16 amino acids. After removal of 4 bases from V and 5 bases from J, the junction contained 9 bases not matched to a gene. Germline V gives CDR1 SGHTA, CDR2 FQGNSA. Written as DNA, the CDR3 is TGTGCCAGCAGCTCACCTAGCGGGAGGACTAGGGAGACCCAGTACTTC. It yields the protein CASSSPSGRTRETQYF.

The table lists this clonotype with many counts. The chain recombines TRBV7-9 with TRBJ2-2; the D gene is possibly TRBD2 (6 bases). This CDR3 region has 14 residues. The germline CDR1 and CDR2 sequences are SEHNR and FQNEAQ (reference sequence). V was clipped by 6 bases and J by 5 bases, with 13 bases between them. In DNA form, the CDR3 reads TGTGCCAGCAGACGAGGTCGGGGGACCGGGGAGCTGTTTTTT. Translation: CASRRGRGTGELFF.

This CDR3 is CASSYSRPELLFF. CDR3 DNA sequence: TGTGCCAGCAGTTACTCGCGCCCGGAGTTACTGTTTTTT. The rearrangement joins TRBV6-2 or TRBV6-3 to TRBJ1-4; D gene ambiguous. There are 13 residues in the CDR3. Germline V gene lookup returns CDR1 MNHEY and CDR2 SVGEGT. Trimming took off 0 bases at V and 13 bases at J, with 12 bases between the two ends.

There are many counts of this clonotype. The chain carries TRBV6-1 and TRBJ2-5; 12 nucleotides line up with TRBD2. The ends lost 4 bases at V and 5 bases at J; junction bases unmatched: 5. Germline loops: CDR1 MNHNS, CDR2 SASEGT. There are 15 residues in the CDR3. CDR3 in DNA: TGTGCCAGCAGTGTGACTAGCGGGAGCTACGAGACCCAGTACTTC. Its translation is CASSVTSGSYETQYF.

In nucleotides, the CDR3 is TGCAGTGCTCTGGGCAGGAGAGCCTACGAGCAGTACTTC. It codes for CSALGRRAYEQYF. This chain joins TRBV20-1 and TRBJ2-7, with D unresolved. This CDR3 comprises 13 residues. Trimming cost V 5 bases and J 2 bases, with 13 bases left between them. CDR1 and CDR2 (germline): DFQATT, SNEGSKA (reference sequence).

In the case of this clonotype: A junction end diverges from the germline sequence, so it may reflect a read error. This chain joins TRBV7-8 and TRBJ2-2; D not resolved. Germline V gene lookup returns CDR1 SGHVS and CDR2 FQNEAQ. The CDR3 is made up of 14 amino acids. CDR3 DNA sequence: TGTGCCACCAGCAGTCGAGCCCACACCGGGGAGCTGTTTTTT. Translating gives CATSSRAHTGELFF.

This chain connects TRBV2 to TRBJ2-7; D not certain. In germline, CDR1 is SNHLY, CDR2 FYNNEI. This CDR3 comprises 9 residues. Trimming cost V 0 bases and J 9 bases, with 0 bases left between them. CDR3 coding DNA: TGTGCCAGCAGTGAAGCGCAGTACTTC. The encoded protein is CASSEAQYF.

This clonotype was seen at least ten times. CDR3 nucleotides: TGTGCCAGCAGCGCCCCAAACAGGGTTCCCACTGGGGCCAACGTCCTGACTTTC. Protein product: CASSAPNRVPTGANVLTF. V gene TRBV2 combines with J gene TRBJ2-6, with D perhaps matching TRBD1 (6 bases). Trimming cost V 6 bases and J 2 bases, with 20 bases left between them. CDR1 and CDR2 (germline): SNHLY, FYNNEI. The CDR3 has 18 residues.

The chain joins TRBV20-1 to TRBJ1-1; the D gene is possibly TRBD1 (5 bases). The CDR3 has 12 amino acids. Germline CDR1 reads DFQATT; CDR2 reads SNEGSKA (reference sequence). V was shortened by 0 bases and J by 11 bases, with 13 bases between the two germline ends. In nucleotides, the CDR3 is TGCAGTGCTAGAGATCCCCCGAGGGGCGCTTTCTTT. Translation gives CSARDPPRGAFF.

As to this clonotype: A much larger clone lies one base from this, so it may be a read error. The V and J genes are TRBV2 and TRBJ2-7; 9 positions agree with TRBD1. The CDR3 covers 14 residues. Germline CDR1 is SNHLY and CDR2 is FYNNEI. DNA for the CDR3: TGTGCCAGCAGGCCCGGGACAGGGAACTACAAGCAGTACTTC. Its protein is CASRPGTGNYKQYF.

In this sample, this clonotype turned up a few times. The chain joins TRBV5-1 to TRBJ2-2, with 11 bases fitting TRBD2. CDR1 SGHRS and CDR2 YFSETQ come from the germline V gene. Trimming cost V 1 base and J 8 bases; bases outside gene matches: 7. CDR3 size: 16 residues. The CDR3 coding sequence is TGCGCCAGCAGCTTGACGAGACTAGCGGGATCTGGGGAGCTGTTTTTT. This encodes CASSLTRLAGSGELFF. The full variable domain, completed using reference TRBV5-1 and TRBJ2-2, is KAGVTQTPRYLIKTRGQQVTLSCSPISGHRSVSWYQQTPGQGLQFLFEYFSETQRNKGNFPGRFSGRQFSNSRSEMNVSTLELGDSALYLCASSLTRLAGSGELFFGEGSRLTVL.

Many counts were recorded for this clonotype. This sequence joins TRBV6-1 and TRBJ1-6; 10 nucleotides agree with TRBD1. The germline V gene encodes CDR1 MNHNS and CDR2 SASEGT. The CDR3 has 16 residues. The trim removed 4 bases at V and 7 bases at J, leaving 7 bases unmatched. The CDR3 DNA reads as TGTGCCAGCAGTGTGGGACCGGGACAGGGGAATTCACCCCTCCACTTT. Residues: CASSVGPGQGNSPLHF.